These 7 T cell receptor beta chains share one sample of origin, sequenced in a study of blood T cell repertoires in COVID-19 (TCRdb year 2020). Library preparation employed the immunoSEQ multiplex PCR assay. The source is immuneACCESS, and TCRdb retained only in-frame sequences with V and J called. Part of the clones is not carried over; for the studies checked, unresolved V genes explain less than half of this, and the remainder is unexplained. The sample contains about 210,000 clones, 90% to 95% of them found a single time. 1% to 1.5% of the sample comes from the top ten. Sequenced input: peripheral blood. Receptors were obtained from a man aged 25 to 40 with acute or convalescent COVID-19.

V gene TRBV27 combines with J gene TRBJ1-4, with 8 positions matching TRBD1. CDR3 length: 17 residues. From germline, CDR1 is MNHEY and CDR2 SMNVEV (reference sequence). Unmatched junction bases numbered 6, after V lost 3 bases and J lost 0 bases. CDR3 DNA sequence: TGTGCCAGCAGTTTTCTCGGACAGGGATCAACTAATGAAAAACTGTTTTTT. It is translated as CASSFLGQGSTNEKLFF. Full variable domain (rest looked up from reference TRBV27 and TRBJ1-4): EAQVTQNPRYLITVTGKKLTVTCSQNMNHEYMSWYRQDPGLGLRQIYYSMNVEVTDKGDVPEGYKVSRKEKRNFPLILESPSPNQTSLYFCASSFLGQGSTNEKLFFGSGTQLSVL.

The chain has TRBV6-5 and TRBJ2-7; 9 nucleotides line up with TRBD2. Germline CDR1 MNHEY, CDR2 SVGAGI. J lost 0 bases, V lost 6 bases, and 6 bases had no gene match. The CDR3 is made up of 15 amino acids. The CDR3 coding sequence is TGTGCCAGCAGCCTTAGCGGGGGCGACTCCTACGAGCAGTACTTC. This encodes CASSLSGGDSYEQYF.

The chain is built from TRBV28 and TRBJ1-2; D possibly corresponds to TRBD1 (5 bases). This CDR3 has 12 residues. Germline V gene sequence: CDR1 MDHEN, CDR2 SYDVKM. V gave up 8 bases and J gave up 5 bases, with 12 bases separating them. The CDR3 sequence is CASSREVYGYTF. For the CDR3, the DNA is TGTGCCAGCTCCAGGGAGGTTTATGGCTACACCTTC.

The rearrangement links TRBV5-5 to TRBJ2-5; 8 positions agree with TRBD1. The V gene end was trimmed by 4 bases and the J gene end by 5 bases; junction bases not matched to a gene: 10. In germline, CDR1 is SGHKS, CDR2 YYEKEE (reference sequence). The CDR3 loop spans 15 amino acids. This CDR3 is CASSPVDRGSETQYF. CDR3 nucleotides: TGTGCCAGCAGCCCCGTCGACAGGGGAAGCGAGACCCAGTACTTC.

This chain uses TRBV5-1 with TRBJ1-2, with 7 bases aligning to TRBD1. This CDR3 is built from 13 residues. The J segment lost 7 bases and the V segment lost 2 bases, leaving 5 bases of the junction unmatched. In germline, CDR1 is SGHRS, CDR2 YFSETQ. The CDR3 is CASSFDRVGGYTF. CDR3 bases: TGCGCCAGCAGCTTTGACAGGGTTGGTGGCTACACCTTC.

V gene TRBV19 combines with J gene TRBJ2-5; TRBD2 agrees at 11 bases. CDR1 and CDR2 from the germline V gene are LNHDA and SQIVND (reference sequence). This CDR3 region has 17 residues. Trimming took 3 bases from V and 1 from J; bases not matched to a gene: 7. CDR3 loop: CASSMHSGTSGQETQYF. The CDR3 DNA is TGTGCCAGTAGTATGCACTCCGGGACTAGCGGCCAAGAGACCCAGTACTTC.

The rearrangement links TRBV7-9 to TRBJ1-6; 8 bases map to TRBD1. Germline CDR1 is SEHNR and CDR2 is FQNEAQ (reference sequence). The CDR3 spans 18 residues. V trimming: 5 bases; J trimming: 7 bases; junction bases outside the gene matches: 16. The CDR3: CASSHGRGQPRSNSPLHF. Here the CDR3 DNA reads TGTGCCAGCAGCCATGGCAGGGGGCAACCGCGTTCCAATTCACCCCTCCACTTT.